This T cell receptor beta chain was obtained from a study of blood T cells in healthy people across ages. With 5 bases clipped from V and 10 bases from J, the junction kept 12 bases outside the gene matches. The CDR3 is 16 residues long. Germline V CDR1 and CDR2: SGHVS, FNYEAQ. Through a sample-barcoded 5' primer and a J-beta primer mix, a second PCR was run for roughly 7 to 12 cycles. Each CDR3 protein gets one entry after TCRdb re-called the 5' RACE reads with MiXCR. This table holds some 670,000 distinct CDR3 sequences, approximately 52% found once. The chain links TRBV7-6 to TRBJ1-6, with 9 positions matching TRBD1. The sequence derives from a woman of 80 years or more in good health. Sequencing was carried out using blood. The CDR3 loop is CASSQQGQGAGSPLHF. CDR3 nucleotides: TGTGCCAGCAGCCAACAGGGACAGGGAGCTGGCTCACCCCTCCACTTT.